This TCR beta chain was found in a study of T-cell reconstitution after alpha-beta-depleted transplantation in children (dated by TCRdb to the mid-2010s). Regarding the research as a whole: Using TCR repertoire profiling, the study followed T-cell immune reconstitution in a quantitative way in children after TCRalphabeta/CD19-depleted allogeneic hematopoietic cell transplantation. Here is what the overall study found, with its caveats: The apparently early recovery of alphabetaT-cell counts about two months after transplant reportedly depended on only several hundred rapidly expanded clones that came from non-depleted graft cells. In some patients, the high TCRbeta diversity seen at day 60 was put down to recipient T cells and intrathymic progenitors that had survived conditioning. Over subsequent months, a decline in hyperexpanded clone frequencies was noted, and after one year, T-cell counts and TCRbeta diversity were mostly ascribed to newly produced T cells.

In the paper's terms, the treatment or condition label means: allogeneic hematopoietic cell transplantation with graft depleted of TCRalphabeta T cells and CD19 B cells. Transplant recipients were children who received TCRalphabeta/CD19-depleted allogeneic hematopoietic cell grafts. Receptors were amplified or captured by PCR. TCRdb shows the sequencer as Illumina HiSeq 2500. Molecular barcoding was employed in the preparation of TCR libraries, with unique molecular identifiers being used to normalize TCRbeta repertoire quantification. TCRdb ran its own pipeline on the public reads, namely fastp trimming at Q25 and MiXCR clone calling, and kept in-frame beta chains. CDR3 protein sequences are deduplicated, and each keeps its most common genes and DNA. The sample table holds 300,000 or so distinct CDR3 sequences, of which 23% were seen once. The top ten constitute approximately 11% of the sample. To note about this clonotype: No cognate antigen has been identified for it. Base qualities are not at hand, and no much larger clone is one base apart.

V drops 2 bases and J drops 4 bases, leaving 21 bases in between. The CDR3 numbers 18 residues from cysteine through phenylalanine. Kept here is only the CDR3 DNA, which spans 54 bases and is read in frame from base 1. CDR1 and CDR2 are drawn from the germline V gene: ENHRY, SYGVKD. Sequencing was performed on PBMCs, mostly from graft donor cells, taken 180 days after TCRalphabeta/CD19-depleted stem cell transplant. In this chain, TRBV10-3 is recombined with TRBJ2-1, with no confidently assigned D gene. The clonotype comes from a male patient under 18 who had a stem cell transplant for acute lymphoblastic leukemia, so the T cells may come from the graft donor. CDR3 loop: CAISEPRKQPLLYNEQFF. The bases are TGTGCCATCAGTGAGCCGAGAAAGCAGCCGTTACTATACAATGAGCAGTTCTTC.